This T cell receptor beta chain was documented in a study of a mutant IDH1 vaccine in newly diagnosed glioma. Germline-derived CDR1 and CDR2 are MNHNS and SASEGT. Between the trimmed V and J ends, which lost 4 bases and 7 bases, there was a span of 19 bases. This CDR3 comprises 15 residues. Time point meaning: week 5, during vaccination. The vaccine gave 300 ug of a 20-mer mutant IDH1 peptide subcutaneously per dose. A word on this clone: Its antigen is undetermined.

Data came from immunoSEQ multiplex PCR; TCRdb stores just in-frame clones and leaves some out. Among around 51,000 clones listed, just under 80% were seen once. The chain carries TRBV6-1 and TRBJ1-1; D may be TRBD1 (5 bases). The specimen was PBMCs, collected from a glioma patient whose treatment included an IDH1 peptide vaccine. The receptor comes from a woman aged 35 to 49 with glioma. CDR3 sequence reads: CASSAGEGYVSEAFF. CDR3 sequence (DNA): TGTGCCAGCAGTGCGGGGGAGGGTTATGTAAGTGAAGCTTTCTTT.